This paragraph reports one T cell receptor beta chain. These data originate in a study of blood T cell repertoires in COVID-19. Overall study context: Some COVID-19 samples were acute and others convalescent; all came from the United States, Italy and Spain. Sample material is recorded as cDNA or gDNA derived from T cells, B-cell-depleted T cells, or PBMCs.

Data came from immunoSEQ multiplex PCR; TCRdb stores just in-frame clones and leaves some out. The sample contains some 460,000 clones, 70% to 90% of which appear only once. Trimming took 0 bases from V and 6 from J, leaving 13 bases between them. The CDR3 contains 15 residues. CDR1 is SGHRS and CDR2 is YFSETQ in the germline V gene. This sequence originates from a woman aged 18-29 years with acute COVID-19. V and J are TRBV5-1 and TRBJ2-1, with D possibly being TRBD2 (6 bases). Material: PBMCs or T cells enriched from blood (not recorded which). CDR3: CASSLGTTQGNEQFF. The CDR3 DNA follows: TGCGCCAGCAGCTTGGGGACTACCCAGGGCAATGAGCAGTTCTTC.